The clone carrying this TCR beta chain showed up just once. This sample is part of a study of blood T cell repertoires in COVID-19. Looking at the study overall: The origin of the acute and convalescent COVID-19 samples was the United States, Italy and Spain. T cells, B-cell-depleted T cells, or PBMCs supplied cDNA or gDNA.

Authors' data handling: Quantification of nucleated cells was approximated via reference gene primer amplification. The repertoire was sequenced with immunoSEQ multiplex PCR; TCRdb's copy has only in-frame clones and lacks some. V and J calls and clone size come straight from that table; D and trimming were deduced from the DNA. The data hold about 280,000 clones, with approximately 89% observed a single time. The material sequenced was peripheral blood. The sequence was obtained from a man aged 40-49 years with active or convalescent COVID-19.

The CDR3, as DNA: TGCGCCAGCAGCTTGGCAACGTCAGGGCAGACGCAGTATTTT. Its translation is CASSLATSGQTQYF. This chain links TRBV5-1 with TRBJ2-3; maybe TRBD1 (5 bases). Germline assignment: CDR1 SGHRS and CDR2 YFSETQ. This CDR3 contains 14 residues. V dropped 0 bases and J dropped 9 bases, with 14 bases sitting between them.